Each of the 2 T cell receptor beta chains below was sequenced from the same sample in a study of blood T cell repertoires in COVID-19. The table came from immunoSEQ multiplex PCR; TCRdb's copy has only in-frame clones and leaves some out. The sample contains roughly 20,000 clones, around 89% of which appear only once. The specimen was peripheral blood. The receptors were sampled from a human donor in a cohort sampled during active COVID-19.

As to this clone: At one end, the junction sequence differs from germline, possibly due to a read error. This chain uses TRBV20-1 with TRBJ1-2; weak D call: TRBD1 (6 bases). CDR1 is DFQATT and CDR2 is SNEGSKA in the germline V gene (reference sequence). The CDR3 totals 11 residues. CDR3 residues: CSAINRELGSF. The CDR3, as DNA: TGCAGTGCTATAAACAGGGAATTGGGCTCCTTC.

The J gene is TRBJ1-4, the V gene TRBV7-9; D gene ambiguous. The germline V gene encodes CDR1 SEHNR and CDR2 FQNEAQ (reference sequence). Trimming took off 4 bases at V and 0 bases at J, with 9 bases between the two ends. The CDR3 totals 15 residues. DNA of the CDR3: TGTGCCAGCAGCTCGGGGAGTTCAACTAATGAAAAACTGTTTTTT. As protein: CASSSGSSTNEKLFF.